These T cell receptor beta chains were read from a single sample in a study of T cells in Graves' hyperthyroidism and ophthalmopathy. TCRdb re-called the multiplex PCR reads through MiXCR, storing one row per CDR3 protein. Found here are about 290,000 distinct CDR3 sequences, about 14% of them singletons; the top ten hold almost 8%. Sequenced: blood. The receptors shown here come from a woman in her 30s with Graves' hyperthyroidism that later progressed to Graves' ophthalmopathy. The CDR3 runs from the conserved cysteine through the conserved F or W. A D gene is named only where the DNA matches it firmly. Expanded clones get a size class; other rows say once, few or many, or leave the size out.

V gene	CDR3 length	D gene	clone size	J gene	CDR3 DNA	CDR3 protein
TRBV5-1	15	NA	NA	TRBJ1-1	TGCGCCAGCAGCTCCATGACGGACCTGAACACTGAAGCTTTCTTT	CASSSMTDLNTEAFF
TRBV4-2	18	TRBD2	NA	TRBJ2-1	TGTGCCAGCAGCCAAGGAGTAGGGGCTAGCGGGAGGGCGAATGAGCAGTTCTTC	CASSQGVGASGRANEQFF
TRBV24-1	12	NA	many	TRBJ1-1	TGTGCCACCATGGCGGAGAACACTGAAGCTTTCTTT	CATMAENTEAFF
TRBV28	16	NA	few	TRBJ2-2	TGTGCCAGCAGTCACCACAGGGTGGGGGACACCGGGGAGCTGTTTTTT	CASSHHRVGDTGELFF
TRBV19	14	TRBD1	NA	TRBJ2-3	TGTGCCAGTAGTTACAGGGGGCGCACAGATACGCAGTATTTT	CASSYRGRTDTQYF
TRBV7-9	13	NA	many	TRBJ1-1	TGTGCCAGCAGCCACATCATTGACACTGAAGCTTTCTTT	CASSHIIDTEAFF
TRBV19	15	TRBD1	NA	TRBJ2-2	TGTGCCAGTAGTTTAGGACAGGCGAACACCGGGGAGCTGTTTTTT	CASSLGQANTGELFF
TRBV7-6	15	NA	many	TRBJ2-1	TGTGCCAGCAGCCCTCGGGAGCCCGCCGGAAATGAGCAGTTCTTC	CASSPREPAGNEQFF
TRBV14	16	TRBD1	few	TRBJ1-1	TGTGCCAGCAGCAGTATGACAGGGGCGTTGAACACTGAAGCTTTCTTT	CASSSMTGALNTEAFF
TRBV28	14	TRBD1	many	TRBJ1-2	TGTGCCAGCAGACGGAACAGGGGAAAGGGTGGCTACACCTTC	CASRRNRGKGGYTF
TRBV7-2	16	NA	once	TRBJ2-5	TGTGCCAGCAGCTTAGAGGGCGGATGGGGTGGGAAGACCCAGTACTTC	CASSLEGGWGGKTQYF
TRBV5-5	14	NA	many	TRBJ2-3	TGTGCCAGCAGCGACCTCTCAGGGGCGAATACGCAGTATTTT	CASSDLSGANTQYF
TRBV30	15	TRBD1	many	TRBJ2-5	TGTGCCTGGAGTGCCAAGGACAGGTTAGGAGAGACCCAGTACTTC	CAWSAKDRLGETQYF
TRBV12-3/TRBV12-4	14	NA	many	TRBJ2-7	TGTGCCAGCAGTGGCCGGGACATCGCCTACGAGCAGTACTTC	CASSGRDIAYEQYF
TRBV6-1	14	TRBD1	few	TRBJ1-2	TGTGCCAGCAGTAGGAGACAGGGTAACTATGGCTACACCTTC	CASSRRQGNYGYTF
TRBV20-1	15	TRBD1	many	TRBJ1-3	TGCAGTGCTAGAGAAGGGACAGGGACTGGAAACACCATATATTTT	CSAREGTGTGNTIYF